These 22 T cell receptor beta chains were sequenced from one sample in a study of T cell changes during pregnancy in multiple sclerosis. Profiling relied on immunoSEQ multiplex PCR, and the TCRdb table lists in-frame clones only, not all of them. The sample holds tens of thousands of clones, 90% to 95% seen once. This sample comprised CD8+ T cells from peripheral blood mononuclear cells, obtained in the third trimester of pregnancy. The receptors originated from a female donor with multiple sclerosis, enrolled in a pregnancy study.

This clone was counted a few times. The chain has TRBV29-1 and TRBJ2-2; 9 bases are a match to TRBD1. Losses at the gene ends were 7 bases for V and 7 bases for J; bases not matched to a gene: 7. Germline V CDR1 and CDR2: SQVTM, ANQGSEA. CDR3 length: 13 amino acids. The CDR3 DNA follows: TGCAGCGCCCGGGACAGGGAAATCGGGGAGCTGTTTTTT. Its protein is CSARDREIGELFF.

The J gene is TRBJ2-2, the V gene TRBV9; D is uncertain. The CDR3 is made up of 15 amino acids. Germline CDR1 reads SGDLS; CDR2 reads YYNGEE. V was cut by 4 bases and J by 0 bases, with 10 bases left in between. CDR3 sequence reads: CASSPTRSNTGELFF. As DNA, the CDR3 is TGTGCCAGCAGCCCGACAAGATCGAACACCGGGGAGCTGTTTTTT.

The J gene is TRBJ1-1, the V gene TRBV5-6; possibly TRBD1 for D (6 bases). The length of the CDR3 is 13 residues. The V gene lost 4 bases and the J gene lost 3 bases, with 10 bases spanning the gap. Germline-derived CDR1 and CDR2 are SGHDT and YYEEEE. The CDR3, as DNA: TGTGCCAGCAGCCCGGACAGTTACACTGAAGCTTTCTTT. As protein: CASSPDSYTEAFF.

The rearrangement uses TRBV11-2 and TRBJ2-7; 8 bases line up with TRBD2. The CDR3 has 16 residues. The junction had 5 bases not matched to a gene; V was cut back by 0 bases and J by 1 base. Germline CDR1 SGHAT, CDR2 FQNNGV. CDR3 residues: CASSLEERGPSYEQYF. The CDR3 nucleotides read TGTGCCAGCAGCTTAGAGGAGCGGGGGCCTTCCTACGAGCAGTACTTC.

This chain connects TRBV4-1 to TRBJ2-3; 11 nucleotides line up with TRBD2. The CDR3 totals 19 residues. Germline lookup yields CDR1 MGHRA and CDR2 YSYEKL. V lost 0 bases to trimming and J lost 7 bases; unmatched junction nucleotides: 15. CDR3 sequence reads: CASSQDYPPLAGGKNTQYF. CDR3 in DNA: TGCGCCAGCAGCCAAGATTACCCTCCCTTAGCGGGGGGGAAGAATACGCAGTATTTT.

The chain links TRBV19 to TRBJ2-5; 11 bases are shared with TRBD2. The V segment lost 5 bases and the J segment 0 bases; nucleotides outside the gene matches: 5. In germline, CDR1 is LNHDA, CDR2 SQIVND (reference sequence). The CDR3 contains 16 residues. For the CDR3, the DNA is TGTGCCAGTAGTTCCCGACTAGCGGGGTACCAAGAGACCCAGTACTTC. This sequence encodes CASSSRLAGYQETQYF.

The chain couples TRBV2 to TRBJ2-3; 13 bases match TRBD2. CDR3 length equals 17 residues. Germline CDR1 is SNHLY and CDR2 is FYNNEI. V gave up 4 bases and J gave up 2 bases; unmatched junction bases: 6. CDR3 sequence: CASSGGLAGVNTDTQYF. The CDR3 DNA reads TGTGCCAGCAGTGGAGGACTAGCGGGGGTGAACACAGATACGCAGTATTTT.

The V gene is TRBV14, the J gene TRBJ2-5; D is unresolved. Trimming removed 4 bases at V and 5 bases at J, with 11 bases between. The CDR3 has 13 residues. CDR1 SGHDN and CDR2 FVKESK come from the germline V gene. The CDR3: CASSPLPRETQYF. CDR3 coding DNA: TGTGCCAGCAGCCCACTGCCGAGGGAGACCCAGTACTTC.

The CDR3 sequence: CASSAGVGGRFDNEQFF. In DNA, the CDR3 is TGTGCCAGCAGTGCGGGGGTGGGGGGGCGGTTCGACAATGAGCAGTTCTTC. The rearrangement links TRBV5-4 to TRBJ2-1; tentative D call: TRBD2 (7 bases). Trimming removed 5 bases from V and 5 bases from J, with 23 bases in between. The CDR3 is 17 residues long. Looked up from germline, CDR1 is SGHNT and CDR2 is YYREEE (reference sequence).

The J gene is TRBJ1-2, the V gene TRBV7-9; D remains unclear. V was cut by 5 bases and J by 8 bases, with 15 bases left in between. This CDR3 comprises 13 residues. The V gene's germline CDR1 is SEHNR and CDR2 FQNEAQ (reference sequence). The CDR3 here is CASSNDDREGYTF. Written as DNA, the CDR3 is TGTGCCAGCAGCAACGATGATCGGGAAGGCTACACCTTC.

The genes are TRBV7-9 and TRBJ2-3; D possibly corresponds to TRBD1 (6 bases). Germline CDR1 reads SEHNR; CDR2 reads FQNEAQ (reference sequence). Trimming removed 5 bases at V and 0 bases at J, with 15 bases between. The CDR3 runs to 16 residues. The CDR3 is CASSPMDRPSTDTQYF. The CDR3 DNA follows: TGTGCCAGCAGCCCTATGGACAGACCTAGCACAGATACGCAGTATTTT.

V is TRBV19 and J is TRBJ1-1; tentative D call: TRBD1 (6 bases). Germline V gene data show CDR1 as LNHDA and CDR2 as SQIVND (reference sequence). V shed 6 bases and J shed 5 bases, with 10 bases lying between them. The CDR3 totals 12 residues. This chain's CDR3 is CASRQGGTEAFF. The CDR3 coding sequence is TGTGCCAGTAGACAGGGCGGGACTGAAGCTTTCTTT.

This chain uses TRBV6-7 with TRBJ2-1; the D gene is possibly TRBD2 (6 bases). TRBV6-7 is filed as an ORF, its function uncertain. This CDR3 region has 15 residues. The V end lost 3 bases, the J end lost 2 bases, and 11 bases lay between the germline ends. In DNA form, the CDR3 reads TGTGCCAGCAGTTATACTGGGGGGACCTACAATGAGCAGTTCTTC. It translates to CASSYTGGTYNEQFF.

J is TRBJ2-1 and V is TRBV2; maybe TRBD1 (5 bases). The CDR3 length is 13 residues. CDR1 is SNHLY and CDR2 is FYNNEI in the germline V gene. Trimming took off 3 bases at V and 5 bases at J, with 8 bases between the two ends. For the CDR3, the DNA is TGTGCCAGCAGTGATGGACACCACAATGAGCAGTTCTTC. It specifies CASSDGHHNEQFF.

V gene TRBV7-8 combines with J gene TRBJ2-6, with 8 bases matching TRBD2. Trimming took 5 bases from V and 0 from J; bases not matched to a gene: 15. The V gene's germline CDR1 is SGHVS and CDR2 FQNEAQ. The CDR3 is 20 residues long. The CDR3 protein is CASSPNVEGLVSSGANVLTF. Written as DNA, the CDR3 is TGTGCCAGCAGCCCAAACGTGGAGGGACTAGTGAGCTCTGGGGCCAACGTCCTGACTTTC.

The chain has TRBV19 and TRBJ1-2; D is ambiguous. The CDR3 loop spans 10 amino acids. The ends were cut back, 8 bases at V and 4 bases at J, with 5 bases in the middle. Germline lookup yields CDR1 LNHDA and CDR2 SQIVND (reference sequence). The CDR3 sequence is CASRSYGYTF. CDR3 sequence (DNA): TGTGCCAGTCGGAGCTATGGCTACACCTTC.

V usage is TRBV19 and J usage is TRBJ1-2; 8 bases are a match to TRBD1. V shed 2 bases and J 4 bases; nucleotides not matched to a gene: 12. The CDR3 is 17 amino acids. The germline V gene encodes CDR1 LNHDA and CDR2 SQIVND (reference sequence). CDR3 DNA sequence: TGTGCCAGTAGTATACCGGGACAGGCCTTACTCTTCTATGGCTACACCTTC. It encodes CASSIPGQALLFYGYTF.

The CDR3 DNA reads as TGTGCCAGCAGCTCCGGACAGGTGTCGAATGGCTACACCTTC. It codes for CASSSGQVSNGYTF. The V call is TRBV13, the J call TRBJ1-2; TRBD1 matches at 7 bases. V trimming: 4 bases; J trimming: 6 bases; junction bases outside the gene matches: 8. This CDR3 has 14 residues. CDR1 and CDR2 from the germline V gene are PRHDT and FYEKMQ (reference sequence). Filled out from reference TRBV13 and TRBJ1-2, the complete variable domain reads AAGVIQSPRHLIKEKRETATLKCYPIPRHDTVYWYQQGPGQDPQFLISFYEKMQSDKGSIPDRFSAQQFSDYHSELNMSSLELGDSALYFCASSSGQVSNGYTFGSGTRLTVV.

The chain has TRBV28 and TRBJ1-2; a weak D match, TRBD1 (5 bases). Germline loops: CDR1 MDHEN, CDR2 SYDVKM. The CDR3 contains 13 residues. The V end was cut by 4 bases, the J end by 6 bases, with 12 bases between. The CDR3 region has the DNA TGTGCCAGCAGTTCCCGGACACCCGATGGCTACACCTTC. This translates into CASSSRTPDGYTF.

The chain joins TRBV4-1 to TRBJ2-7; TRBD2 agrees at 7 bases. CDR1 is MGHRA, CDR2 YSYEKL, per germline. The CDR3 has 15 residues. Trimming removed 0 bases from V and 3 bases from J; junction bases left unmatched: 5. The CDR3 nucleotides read TGCGCCAGCAGCCAAGATCTCGGCGGGGGCTACGAGCAGTACTTC. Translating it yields CASSQDLGGGYEQYF.

CDR3 DNA: TGCGCCAGCAGCGAGACTAGCGGGGCCCTAGCGCAGTATTTT. This encodes CASSETSGALAQYF. The rearrangement links TRBV5-1 to TRBJ2-3; TRBD2 matches at 11 bases. Germline V gene lookup returns CDR1 SGHRS and CDR2 YFSETQ. With V trimmed by 4 bases and J by 10 bases, 8 bases remained unmatched. CDR3 length: 14 residues. Full variable domain (outside the CDR3, taken from reference TRBV5-1 and TRBJ2-3): KAGVTQTPRYLIKTRGQQVTLSCSPISGHRSVSWYQQTPGQGLQFLFEYFSETQRNKGNFPGRFSGRQFSNSRSEMNVSTLELGDSALYLCASSETSGALAQYFGPGTRLTVL.

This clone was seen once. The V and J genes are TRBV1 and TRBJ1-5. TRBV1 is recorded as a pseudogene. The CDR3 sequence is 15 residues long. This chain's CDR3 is CTSDVSSGATQPQHF. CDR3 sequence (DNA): TGCACCAGCGACGTATCTTCGGGAGCAACCCAGCCCCAGCATTTT.